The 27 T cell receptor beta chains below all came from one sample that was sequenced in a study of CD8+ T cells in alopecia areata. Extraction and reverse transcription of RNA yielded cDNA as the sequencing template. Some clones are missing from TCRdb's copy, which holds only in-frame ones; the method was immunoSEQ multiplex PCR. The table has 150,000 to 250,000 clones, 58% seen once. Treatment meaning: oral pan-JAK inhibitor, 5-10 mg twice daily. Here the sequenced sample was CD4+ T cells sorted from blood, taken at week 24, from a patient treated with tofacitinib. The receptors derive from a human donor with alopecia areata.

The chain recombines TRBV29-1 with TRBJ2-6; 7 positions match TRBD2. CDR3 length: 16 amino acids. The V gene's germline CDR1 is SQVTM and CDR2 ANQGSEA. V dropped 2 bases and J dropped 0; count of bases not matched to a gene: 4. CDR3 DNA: TGCAGCGTTGAACGGCGGGGGAGCTCTGGGGCCAACGTCCTGACTTTC. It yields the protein CSVERRGSSGANVLTF.

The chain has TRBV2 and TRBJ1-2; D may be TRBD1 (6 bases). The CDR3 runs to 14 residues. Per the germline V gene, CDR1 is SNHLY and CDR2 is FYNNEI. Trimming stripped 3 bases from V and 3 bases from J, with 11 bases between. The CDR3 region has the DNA TGTGCCAGCAGTGAGGCAGGGGACTACTATGGCTACACCTTC. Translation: CASSEAGDYYGYTF. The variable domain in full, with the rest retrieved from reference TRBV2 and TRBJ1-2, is EPEVTQTPSHQVTQMGQEVILRCVPISNHLYFYWYRQILGQKVEFLVSFYNNEISEKSEIFDDQFSVERPDGSNFTLKIRSTKLEDSAMYFCASSEAGDYYGYTFGSGTRLTVV.

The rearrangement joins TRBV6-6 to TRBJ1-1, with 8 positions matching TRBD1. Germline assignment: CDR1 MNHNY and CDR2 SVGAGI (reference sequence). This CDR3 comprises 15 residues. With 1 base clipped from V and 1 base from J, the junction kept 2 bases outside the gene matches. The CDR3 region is CASSYLQGGNTEAFF. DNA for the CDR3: TGTGCCAGCAGTTACTTACAGGGGGGGAACACTGAAGCTTTCTTT.

The CDR3, as DNA: TGCAGCGTTAGTCAGCAGGGGTGGATGAACACTGAAGCTTTCTTT. Protein: CSVSQQGWMNTEAFF. The rearrangement links TRBV29-1 to TRBJ1-1; tentative D call: TRBD1 (6 bases). V lost 5 bases and J 0 bases, leaving 16 bases between the germline ends. The CDR3 contains 15 residues. Germline-derived CDR1 and CDR2 are SQVTM and ANQGSEA. The full variable domain, completed using reference TRBV29-1 and TRBJ1-1, is SAVISQKPSRDICQRGTSLTIQCQVDSQVTMMFWYRQQPGQSLTLIATANQGSEATYESGFVIDKFPISRPNLTFSTLTVSNMSPEDSSIYLCSVSQQGWMNTEAFFGQGTRLTVV.

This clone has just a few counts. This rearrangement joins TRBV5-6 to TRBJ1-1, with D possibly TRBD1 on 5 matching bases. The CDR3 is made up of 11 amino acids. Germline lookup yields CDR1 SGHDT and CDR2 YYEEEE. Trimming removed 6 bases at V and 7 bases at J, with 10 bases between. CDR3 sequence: CASNRDREAFF. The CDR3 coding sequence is TGTGCCAGCAACCGGGACCGTGAAGCTTTCTTT.

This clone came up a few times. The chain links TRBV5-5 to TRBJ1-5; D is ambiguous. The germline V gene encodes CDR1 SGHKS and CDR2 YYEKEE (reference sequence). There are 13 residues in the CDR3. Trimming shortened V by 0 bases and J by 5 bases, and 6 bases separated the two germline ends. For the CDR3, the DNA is TGTGCCAGCAGCTTGGCAGTAGATCAGCCCCAGCATTTT. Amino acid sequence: CASSLAVDQPQHF.

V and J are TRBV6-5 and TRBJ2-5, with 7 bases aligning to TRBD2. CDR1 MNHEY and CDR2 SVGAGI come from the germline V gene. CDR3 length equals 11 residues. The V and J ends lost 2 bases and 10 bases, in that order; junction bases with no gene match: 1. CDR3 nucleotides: TGTGCCAGCAGTTACGGGGAGGGCCAGTACTTC. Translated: CASSYGEGQYF.

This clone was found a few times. This CDR3 is CASSPVQGRAQHF. The CDR3 nucleotides read TGCGCCAGCAGTCCCGTGCAGGGCCGTGCCCAGCATTTT. This chain links TRBV4-1 with TRBJ1-5, with a possible D match to TRBD1 (5 bases). The length of the CDR3 is 13 residues. Germline CDR1 reads MGHRA; CDR2 reads YSYEKL. Between the trimmed V and J ends, which lost 6 bases and 11 bases, there was a span of 17 bases.

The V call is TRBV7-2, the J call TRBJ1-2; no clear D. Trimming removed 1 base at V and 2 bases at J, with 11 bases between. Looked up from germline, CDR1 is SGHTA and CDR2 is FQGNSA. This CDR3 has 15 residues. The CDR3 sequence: CASSLVLDTNYGYTF. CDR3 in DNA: TGTGCCAGCAGCTTAGTTCTTGACACCAACTATGGCTACACCTTC.

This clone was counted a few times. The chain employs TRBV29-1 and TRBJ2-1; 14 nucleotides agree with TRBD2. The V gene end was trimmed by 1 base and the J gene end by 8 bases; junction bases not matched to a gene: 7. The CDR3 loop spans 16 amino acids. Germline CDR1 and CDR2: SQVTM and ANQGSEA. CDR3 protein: CSVEGGGLAGVDEQFF. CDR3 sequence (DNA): TGCAGCGTTGAAGGGGGGGGACTAGCGGGAGTCGATGAGCAGTTCTTC.

The CDR3 DNA is TGTGCCAGCAGTTACAGGGTAGGGGCTGAAGCTTTCTTT. Protein sequence: CASSYRVGAEAFF. V gene TRBV27 combines with J gene TRBJ1-1; the D gene is possibly TRBD1 (6 bases). Germline V gene data show CDR1 as MNHEY and CDR2 as SMNVEV (reference sequence). The CDR3 totals 13 residues. Trimming cost V 4 bases and J 6 bases, with 12 bases left between them.

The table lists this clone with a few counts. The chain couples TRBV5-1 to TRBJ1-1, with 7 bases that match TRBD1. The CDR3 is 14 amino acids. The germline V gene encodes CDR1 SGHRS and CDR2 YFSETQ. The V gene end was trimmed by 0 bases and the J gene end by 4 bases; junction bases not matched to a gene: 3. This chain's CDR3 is CASSLVPGGTEAFF. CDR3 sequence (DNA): TGCGCCAGCAGCTTGGTACCAGGGGGCACTGAAGCTTTCTTT.

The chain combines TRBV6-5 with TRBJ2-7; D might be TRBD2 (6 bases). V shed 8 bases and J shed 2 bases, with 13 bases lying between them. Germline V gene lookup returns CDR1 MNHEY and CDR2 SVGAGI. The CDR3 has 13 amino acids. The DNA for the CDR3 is TGTGCCAGCGGCTGGCGGGGCACCTACGAGCAGTACTTC. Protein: CASGWRGTYEQYF.

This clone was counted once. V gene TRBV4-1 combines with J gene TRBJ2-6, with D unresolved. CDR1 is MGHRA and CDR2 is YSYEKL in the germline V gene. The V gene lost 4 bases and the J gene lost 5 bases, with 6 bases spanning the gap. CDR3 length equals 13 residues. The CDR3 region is CASSPPWANVLTF. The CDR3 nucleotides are TGCGCCAGCAGCCCACCTTGGGCCAACGTCCTGACTTTC.

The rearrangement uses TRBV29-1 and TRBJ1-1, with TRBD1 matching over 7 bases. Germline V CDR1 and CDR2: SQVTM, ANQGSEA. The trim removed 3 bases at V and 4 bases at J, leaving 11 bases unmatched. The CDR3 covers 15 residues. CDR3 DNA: TGCAGCGTTGATACTTTAGGGGGCGCTGGCACTGAAGCTTTCTTT. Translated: CSVDTLGGAGTEAFF.

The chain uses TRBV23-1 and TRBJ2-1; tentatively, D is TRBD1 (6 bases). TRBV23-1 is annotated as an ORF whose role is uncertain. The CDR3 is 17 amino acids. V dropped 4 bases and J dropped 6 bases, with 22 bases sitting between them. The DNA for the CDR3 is TGCGCCAGCAGTCGGACACGGACAGAGATGTCTTCCAATGAGCAGTTCTTC. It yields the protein CASSRTRTEMSSNEQFF.

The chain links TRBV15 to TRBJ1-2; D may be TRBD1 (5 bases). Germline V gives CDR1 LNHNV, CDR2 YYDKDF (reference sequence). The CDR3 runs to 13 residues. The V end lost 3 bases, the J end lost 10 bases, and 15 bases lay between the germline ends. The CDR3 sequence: CATSRQGVDDYTF. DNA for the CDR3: TGTGCCACCAGCAGGCAAGGGGTTGACGACTACACCTTC.

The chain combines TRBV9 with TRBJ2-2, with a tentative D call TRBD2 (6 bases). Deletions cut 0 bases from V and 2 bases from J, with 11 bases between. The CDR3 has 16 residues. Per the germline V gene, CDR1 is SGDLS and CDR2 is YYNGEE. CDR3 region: CASSVDSGGNTGELFF. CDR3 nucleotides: TGTGCCAGCAGCGTAGATAGCGGAGGTAACACCGGGGAGCTGTTTTTT. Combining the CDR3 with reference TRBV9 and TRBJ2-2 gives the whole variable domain DSGVTQTPKHLITATGQRVTLRCSPRSGDLSVYWYQQSLDQGLQFLIQYYNGEERAKGNILERFSAQQFPDLHSELNLSSLELGDSALYFCASSVDSGGNTGELFFGEGSRLTVL.

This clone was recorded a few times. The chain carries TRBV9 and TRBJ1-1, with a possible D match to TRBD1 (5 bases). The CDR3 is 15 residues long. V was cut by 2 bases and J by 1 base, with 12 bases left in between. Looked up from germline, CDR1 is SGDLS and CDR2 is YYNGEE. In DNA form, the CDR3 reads TGTGCCAGCAGCGTCCTTGACGGGACGAACACTGAAGCTTTCTTT. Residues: CASSVLDGTNTEAFF.

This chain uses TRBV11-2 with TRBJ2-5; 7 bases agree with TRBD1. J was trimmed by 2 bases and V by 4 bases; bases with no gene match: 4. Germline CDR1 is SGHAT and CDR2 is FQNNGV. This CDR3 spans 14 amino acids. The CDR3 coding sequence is TGTGCCAGCAGCTACAGGGGACAACAAGAGACCCAGTACTTC. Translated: CASSYRGQQETQYF. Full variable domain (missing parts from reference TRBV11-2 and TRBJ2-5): EAGVAQSPRYKIIEKRQSVAFWCNPISGHATLYWYQQILGQGPKLLIQFQNNGVVDDSQLPKDRFSAERLKGVDSTLKIQPAKLEDSAVYLCASSYRGQQETQYFGPGTRLLVL.

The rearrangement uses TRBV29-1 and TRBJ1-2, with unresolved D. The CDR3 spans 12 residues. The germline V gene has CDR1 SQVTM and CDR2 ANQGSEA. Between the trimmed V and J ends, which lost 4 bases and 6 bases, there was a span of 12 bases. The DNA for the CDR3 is TGCAGCGTTGCCCGAGCAAGTAATGGCTACACCTTC. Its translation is CSVARASNGYTF.

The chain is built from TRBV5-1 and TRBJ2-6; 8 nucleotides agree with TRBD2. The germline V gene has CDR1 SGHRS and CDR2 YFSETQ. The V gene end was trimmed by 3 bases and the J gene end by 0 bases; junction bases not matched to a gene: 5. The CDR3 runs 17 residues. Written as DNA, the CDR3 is TGCGCCAGCAGCTCGTTCGGGAGGGACTCTGGGGCCAACGTCCTGACTTTC. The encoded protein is CASSSFGRDSGANVLTF.

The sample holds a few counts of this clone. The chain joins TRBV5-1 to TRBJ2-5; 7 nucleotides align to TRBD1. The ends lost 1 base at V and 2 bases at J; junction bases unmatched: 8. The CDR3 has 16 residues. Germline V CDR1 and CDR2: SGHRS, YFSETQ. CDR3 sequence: CASSLSGTALQETQYF. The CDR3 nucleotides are TGCGCCAGCAGCTTGTCGGGGACAGCTTTACAAGAGACCCAGTACTTC.

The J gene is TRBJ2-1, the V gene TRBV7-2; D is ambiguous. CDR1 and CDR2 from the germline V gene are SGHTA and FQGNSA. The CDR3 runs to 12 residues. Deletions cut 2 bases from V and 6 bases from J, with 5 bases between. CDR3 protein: CASSLSLNEQFF. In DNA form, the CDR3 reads TGTGCCAGCAGCTTATCCCTCAATGAGCAGTTCTTC. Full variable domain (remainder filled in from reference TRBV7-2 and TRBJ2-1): GAGVSQSPSNKVTEKGKDVELRCDPISGHTALYWYRQSLGQGLEFLIYFQGNSAPDKSGLPSDRFSAERTGGSVSTLTIQRTQQEDSAVYLCASSLSLNEQFFGPGTRLTVL.

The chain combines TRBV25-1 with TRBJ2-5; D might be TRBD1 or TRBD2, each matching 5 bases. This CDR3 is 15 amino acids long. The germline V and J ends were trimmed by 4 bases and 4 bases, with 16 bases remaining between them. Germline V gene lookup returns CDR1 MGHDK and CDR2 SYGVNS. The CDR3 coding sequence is TGTGCCAGCAGTGGAACCACCGGGACGGTAGAGACCCAGTACTTC. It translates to CASSGTTGTVETQYF.

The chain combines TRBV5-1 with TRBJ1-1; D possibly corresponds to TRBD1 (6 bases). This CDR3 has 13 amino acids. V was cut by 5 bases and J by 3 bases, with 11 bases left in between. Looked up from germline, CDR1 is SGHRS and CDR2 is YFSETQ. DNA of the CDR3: TGCGCCAGCAGGGACAGCCTATACACTGAAGCTTTCTTT. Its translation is CASRDSLYTEAFF.

This CDR3 reads CSGGTTGPTYNEQFF. The CDR3 region has the DNA TGCAGCGGTGGGACTACCGGACCAACTTACAATGAGCAGTTCTTC. The chain carries TRBV29-1 and TRBJ2-1; TRBD2 matches at 7 bases. Germline CDR1 and CDR2: SQVTM and ANQGSEA. The V gene end was trimmed by 7 bases and the J gene end by 4 bases; junction bases not matched to a gene: 13. The CDR3 has 15 amino acids.